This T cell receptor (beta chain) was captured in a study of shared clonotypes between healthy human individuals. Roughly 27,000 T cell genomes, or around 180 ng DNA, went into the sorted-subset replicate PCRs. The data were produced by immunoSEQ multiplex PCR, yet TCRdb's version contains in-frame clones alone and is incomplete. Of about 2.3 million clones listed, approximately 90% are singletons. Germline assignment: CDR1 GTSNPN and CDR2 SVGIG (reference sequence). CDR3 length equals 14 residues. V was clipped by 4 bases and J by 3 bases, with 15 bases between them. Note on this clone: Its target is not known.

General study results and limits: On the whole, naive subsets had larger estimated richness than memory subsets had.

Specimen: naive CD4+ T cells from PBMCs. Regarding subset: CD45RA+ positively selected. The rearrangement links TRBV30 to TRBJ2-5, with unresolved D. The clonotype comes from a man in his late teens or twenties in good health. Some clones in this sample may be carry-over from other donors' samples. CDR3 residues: CAWKRRLPEETQYF. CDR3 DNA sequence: TGTGCCTGGAAACGGCGACTCCCGGAAGAGACCCAGTACTTC.